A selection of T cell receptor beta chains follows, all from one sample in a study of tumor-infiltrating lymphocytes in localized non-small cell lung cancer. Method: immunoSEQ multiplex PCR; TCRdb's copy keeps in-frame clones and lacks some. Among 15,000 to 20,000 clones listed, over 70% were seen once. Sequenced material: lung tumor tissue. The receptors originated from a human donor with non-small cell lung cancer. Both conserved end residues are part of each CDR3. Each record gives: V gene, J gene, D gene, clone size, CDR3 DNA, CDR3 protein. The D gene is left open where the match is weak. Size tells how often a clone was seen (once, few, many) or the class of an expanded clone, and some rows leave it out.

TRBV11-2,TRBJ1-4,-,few,TGTGCCAGCAGCTTAGGAGAGAATGAAAAACTGTTTTTT,CASSLGENEKLFF
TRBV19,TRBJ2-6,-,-,TGTGCCAGTAGCTACAGGGTCAGCTCTGGGGCCAACGTCCTGACTTTC,CASSYRVSSGANVLTF
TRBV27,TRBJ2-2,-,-,TGTGCCAGCAGTTTATTCCAGGGAACGAACACCGGGGAGCTGTTTTTT,CASSLFQGTNTGELFF
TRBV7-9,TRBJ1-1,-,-,TGTGCCAGCAGCCTATCAGCCGTGACAGCGAACACTGAAGCTTTCTTT,CASSLSAVTANTEAFF
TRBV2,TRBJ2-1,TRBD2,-,TGTGCCAGCAAGGGAGAAGCTAGCGGTTACAATGAGCAGTTCTTC,CASKGEASGYNEQFF
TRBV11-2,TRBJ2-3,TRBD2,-,TGTGCCAGCAGCCTCACCCCAGCGGGGGGGACAGATACGCAGTATTTT,CASSLTPAGGTDTQYF
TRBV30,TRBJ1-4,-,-,TGTGCCTGGAGTGTCGGAGGGGCAGGGGAGGTGTTTTTT,CAWSVGGAGEVFF
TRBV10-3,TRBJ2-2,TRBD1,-,TGTGCCATCAGGACAGGGGGTACGAACACCGGGGAGCTGTTTTTT,CAIRTGGTNTGELFF
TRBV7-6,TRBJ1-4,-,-,TGTGCCAGCAGCCGGGAGCGATCAACTAATGAAAAACTGTTTTTT,CASSRERSTNEKLFF
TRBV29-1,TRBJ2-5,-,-,TGCAGCGTTGGCTCGGAACAAGAGACCCAGTACTTC,CSVGSEQETQYF
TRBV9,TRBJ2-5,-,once,TGTGCCAGCAGCGTCGCGGGCGAGACCCAGTACTTC,CASSVAGETQYF
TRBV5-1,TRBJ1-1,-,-,TGCGCCAGCAGGGTGAGGTGGATGGCAGGGGTGGTCACTGAAGCTTTCTTT,CASRVRWMAGVVTEAFF
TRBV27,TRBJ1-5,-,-,TGTGCCAGCAGTTACTCGGACAGCAATCAGCCCCAGCATTTT,CASSYSDSNQPQHF
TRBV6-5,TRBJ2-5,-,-,TGTGCCAGCAGGCGGGGCGGGGAAGAGACCCAGTACTTC,CASRRGGEETQYF
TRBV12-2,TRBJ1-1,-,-,TGTGCAAGTCGCTTAGGGACAGTTGGTGATAGGTACACTGAAGCTTTCTTT,CASRLGTVGDRYTEAFF
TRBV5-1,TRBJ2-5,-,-,TGCGCCAGCAGCTTAGGCGGGGGCAAACAAGAGACCCAGTACTTC,CASSLGGGKQETQYF
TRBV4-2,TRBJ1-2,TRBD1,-,TGTGCCAGCAGCCAAGATAGCCAGGGGGCGCTCCCTTATGGCTACACCTTC,CASSQDSQGALPYGYTF
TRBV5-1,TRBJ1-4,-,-,TGCGCCAGCAGTCCCCAAGCTCGGGGCAGTAAGGAAAAACTGTTTTTT,CASSPQARGSKEKLFF
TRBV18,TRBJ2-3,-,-,TGTGCCAGCTCACCGACTAGTATGGGCACAGATACGCAGTATTTT,CASSPTSMGTDTQYF
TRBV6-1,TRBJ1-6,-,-,TGTGCCAGCAGTGAAGTCAGGAGCTCCTATAATTCACCCCTCCACTTT,CASSEVRSSYNSPLHF
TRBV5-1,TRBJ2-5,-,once,TGCGCCAGCAGCTTGGAGAGGGGTGGGGAGACCCAGTACTTC,CASSLERGGETQYF
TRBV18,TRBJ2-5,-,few,TGTGCCAGCTCACCTGGGGTCTCGGAGACCCAGTACTTC,CASSPGVSETQYF